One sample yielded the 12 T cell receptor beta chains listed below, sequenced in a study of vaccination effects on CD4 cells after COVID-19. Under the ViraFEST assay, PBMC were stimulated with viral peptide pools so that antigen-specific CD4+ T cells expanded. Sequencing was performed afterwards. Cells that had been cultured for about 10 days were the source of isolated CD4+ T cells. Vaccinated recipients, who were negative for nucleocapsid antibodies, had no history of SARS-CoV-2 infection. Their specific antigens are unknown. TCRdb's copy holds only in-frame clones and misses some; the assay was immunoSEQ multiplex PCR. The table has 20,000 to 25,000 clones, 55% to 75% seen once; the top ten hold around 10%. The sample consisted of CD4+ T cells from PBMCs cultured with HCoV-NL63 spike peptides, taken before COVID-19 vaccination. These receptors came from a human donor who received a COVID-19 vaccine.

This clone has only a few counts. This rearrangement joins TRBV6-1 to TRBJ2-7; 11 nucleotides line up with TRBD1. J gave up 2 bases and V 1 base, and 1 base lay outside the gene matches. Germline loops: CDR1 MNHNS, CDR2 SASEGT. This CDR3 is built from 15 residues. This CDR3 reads CASSEGTGGPYEQYF. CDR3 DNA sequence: TGTGCCAGCAGTGAAGGGACAGGGGGCCCCTACGAGCAGTACTTC.

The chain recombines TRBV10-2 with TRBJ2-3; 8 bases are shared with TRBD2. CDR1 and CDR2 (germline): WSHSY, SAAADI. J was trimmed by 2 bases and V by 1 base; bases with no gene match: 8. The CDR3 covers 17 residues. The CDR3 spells CASSEFFAGGYTDTQYF. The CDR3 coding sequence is TGCGCCAGCAGTGAGTTTTTCGCGGGGGGCTACACAGATACGCAGTATTTT.

The DNA for the CDR3 is TGTGCCATCAGCTTGGACAGGGGGTTTGATGAGCAGTTCTTC. Amino acid sequence: CAISLDRGFDEQFF. This chain joins TRBV10-3 and TRBJ2-1; 10 bases line up with TRBD1. The CDR3 is 14 residues long. The germline V gene has CDR1 ENHRY and CDR2 SYGVKD. The V segment lost 6 bases and the J segment 8 bases; nucleotides outside the gene matches: 7.

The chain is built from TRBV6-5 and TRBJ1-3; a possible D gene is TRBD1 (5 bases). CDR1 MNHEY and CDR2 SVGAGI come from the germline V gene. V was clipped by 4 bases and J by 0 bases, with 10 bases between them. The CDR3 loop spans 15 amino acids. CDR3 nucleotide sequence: TGTGCCAGCAGTTCTGACAGCCTCTCTGGAAACACCATATATTTT. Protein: CASSSDSLSGNTIYF.

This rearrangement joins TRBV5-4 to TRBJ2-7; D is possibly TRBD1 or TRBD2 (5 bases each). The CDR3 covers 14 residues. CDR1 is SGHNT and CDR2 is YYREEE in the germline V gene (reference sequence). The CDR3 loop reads CATQPGGSLYEQYF. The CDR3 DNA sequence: TGTGCAACCCAGCCTGGGGGTAGCTTGTACGAGCAGTACTTC.

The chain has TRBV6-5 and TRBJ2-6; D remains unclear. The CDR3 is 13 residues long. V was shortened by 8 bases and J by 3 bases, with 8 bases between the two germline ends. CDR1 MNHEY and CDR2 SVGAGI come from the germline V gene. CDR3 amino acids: CASVGSGANVLTF. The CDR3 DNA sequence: TGTGCCAGCGTGGGTAGTGGGGCCAACGTCCTGACTTTC.

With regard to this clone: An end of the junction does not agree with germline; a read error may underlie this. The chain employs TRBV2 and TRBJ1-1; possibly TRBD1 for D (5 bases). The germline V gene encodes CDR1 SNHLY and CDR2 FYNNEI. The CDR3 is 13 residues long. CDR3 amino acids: CASSEAGERPEVF. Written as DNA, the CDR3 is TGTGCCAGCAGTGAAGCGGGGGAGCGACCGGAGGTCTTT. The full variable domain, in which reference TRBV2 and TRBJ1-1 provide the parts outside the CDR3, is EPEVTQTPSHQVTQMGQEVILRCVPISNHLYFYWYRQILGQKVEFLVSFYNNEISEKSEIFDDQFSVERPDGSNFTLKIRSTKLEDSAMYFCASSEAGERPEVFGQGTRLTVV.

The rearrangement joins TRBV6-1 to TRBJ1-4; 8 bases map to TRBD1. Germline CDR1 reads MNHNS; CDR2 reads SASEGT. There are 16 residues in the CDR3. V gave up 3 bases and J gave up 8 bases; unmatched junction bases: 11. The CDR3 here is CASSDEIGTGREKLFF. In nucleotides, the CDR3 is TGTGCCAGCAGTGATGAAATCGGGACAGGCCGGGAAAAACTGTTTTTT.

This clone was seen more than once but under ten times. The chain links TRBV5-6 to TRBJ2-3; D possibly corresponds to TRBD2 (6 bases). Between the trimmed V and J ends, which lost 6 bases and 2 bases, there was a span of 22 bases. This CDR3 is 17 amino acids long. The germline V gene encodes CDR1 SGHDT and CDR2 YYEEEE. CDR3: CASTLLSSRDDTDTQYF. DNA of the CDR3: TGTGCCAGCACCCTACTTTCCTCGCGGGATGACACAGATACGCAGTATTTT.

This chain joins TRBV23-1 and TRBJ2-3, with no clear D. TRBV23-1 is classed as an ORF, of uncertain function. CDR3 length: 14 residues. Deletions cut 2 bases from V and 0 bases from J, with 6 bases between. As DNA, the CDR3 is TGCGCCAGCAGTCAAACTCAAAGCACAGATACGCAGTATTTT. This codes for CASSQTQSTDTQYF.

CDR3 in amino acids: CATQDSSHSPLHF. The CDR3 region has the DNA TGTGCCACTCAGGACAGTTCCCATTCACCCCTCCACTTT. The chain joins TRBV19 to TRBJ1-6, with D possibly being TRBD1 (6 bases). This CDR3 contains 13 residues. The V end was cut by 10 bases, the J end by 8 bases, with 15 bases between. Germline loops: CDR1 LNHDA, CDR2 SQIVND (reference sequence).

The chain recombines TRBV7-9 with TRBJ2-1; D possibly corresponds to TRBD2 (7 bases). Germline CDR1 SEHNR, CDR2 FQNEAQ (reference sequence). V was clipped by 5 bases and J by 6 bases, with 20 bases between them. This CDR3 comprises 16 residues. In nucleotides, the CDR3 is TGTGCCAGCAGCCCCCAAAAGGGGGGGATTTTCAATGAGCAGTTCTTC. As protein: CASSPQKGGIFNEQFF. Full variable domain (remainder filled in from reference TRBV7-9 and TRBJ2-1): DTGVSQNPRHKITKRGQNVTFRCDPISEHNRLYWYRQTLGQGPEFLTYFQNEAQLEKSRLLSDRFSAERPKGSFSTLEIQRTEQGDSAMYLCASSPQKGGIFNEQFFGPGTRLTVL.